This T cell receptor beta chain was obtained from a study of blood T cell repertoires in COVID-19. Assay: immunoSEQ multiplex PCR; the TCRdb copy retains only in-frame clones and omits some. The sample holds about 300,000 clones; roughly 89% are singletons and the top ten take roughly 5%. V shed 4 bases and J shed 0 bases, with 13 bases lying between them. The CDR3 spans 15 residues. Germline CDR1 and CDR2: SGHDT and YYEEEE. The sample consisted of PBMCs or T cells enriched from blood (not recorded which). V gene TRBV5-6 combines with J gene TRBJ1-1, with unresolved D. This sequence was found in a man in his sixties who had recovered from COVID-19. The CDR3: CASSQTTLMNTEAFF. CDR3 sequence (DNA): TGTGCCAGCAGCCAAACGACACTCATGAACACTGAAGCTTTCTTT.